This T cell receptor beta chain was captured in a study of Graves' ophthalmopathy and Graves' hyperthyroidism. Study-wide results and caveats: In predicting ophthalmopathy progression, the model reached over 55% sensitivity and roughly 74% specificity. Most thyroid-expanded clonotypes exceeding 0.001 frequency were also found in blood.

CAS ≥3, NOSPECS ≥4, moderate-to-severe activity and duration under 3 months marked donors with ophthalmopathy. Ineligible for inclusion were patients with other autoimmune diseases, uncontrolled infections, pregnancy or lactation. Germline CDR1 SGHVS, CDR2 FQNEAQ. The CDR3 covers 16 residues. V shed 5 bases and J 3 bases; nucleotides not matched to a gene: 8. RNA transcripts were the template, and TCR beta CDR3 regions were amplified from them. First-round RT-PCR employed HTBI primers, with a second-round multiplex PCR after it. TCRdb ran MiXCR on the multiplex PCR reads and lists one entry per CDR3 protein. The sample lists almost 750,000 distinct CDR3 sequences, 40% occurring once. With regard to this clonotype: The antigen is unknown.

The V gene is TRBV7-8, the J gene TRBJ2-7, with TRBD2 matching 12 bases. The sequenced sample consisted of peripheral blood. The source of this sequence is an adult man with Graves' ophthalmopathy. The CDR3 sequence: CASSPGLAGSHYEQYF. The CDR3 bases are TGTGCCAGCAGCCCCGGACTAGCGGGATCCCACTACGAGCAGTACTTC.